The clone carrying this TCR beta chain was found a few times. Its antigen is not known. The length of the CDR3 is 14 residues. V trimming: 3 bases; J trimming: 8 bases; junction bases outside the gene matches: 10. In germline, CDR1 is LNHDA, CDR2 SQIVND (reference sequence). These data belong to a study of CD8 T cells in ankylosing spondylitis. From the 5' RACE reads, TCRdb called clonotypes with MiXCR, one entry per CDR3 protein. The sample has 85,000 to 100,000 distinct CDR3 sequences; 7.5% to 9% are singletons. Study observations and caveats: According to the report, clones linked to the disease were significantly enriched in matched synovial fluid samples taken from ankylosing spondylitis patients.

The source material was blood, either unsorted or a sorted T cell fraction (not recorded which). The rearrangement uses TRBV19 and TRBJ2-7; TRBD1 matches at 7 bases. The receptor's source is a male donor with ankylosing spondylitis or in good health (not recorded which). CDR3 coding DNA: TGTGCCAGTAGTATCCAAGACAGGGTCGGAAAGCAGTACTTC. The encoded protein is CASSIQDRVGKQYF.